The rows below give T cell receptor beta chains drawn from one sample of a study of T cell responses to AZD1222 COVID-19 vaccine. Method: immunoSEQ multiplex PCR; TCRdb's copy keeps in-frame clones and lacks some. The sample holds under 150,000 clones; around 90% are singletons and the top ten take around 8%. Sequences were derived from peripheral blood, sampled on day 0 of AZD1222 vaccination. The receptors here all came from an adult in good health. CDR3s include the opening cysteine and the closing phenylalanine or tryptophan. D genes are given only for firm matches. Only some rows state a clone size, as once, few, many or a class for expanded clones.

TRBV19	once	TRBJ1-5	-	TGTGCCAGTACTTTTGGGACTCAACCCCAGCATTTT	CASTFGTQPQHF
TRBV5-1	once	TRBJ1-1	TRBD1	TGCGCCAGCAGCCTGAGGACAGGTGCGGCTAGGGGGGACACTGAAGCTTTCTTT	CASSLRTGAARGDTEAFF
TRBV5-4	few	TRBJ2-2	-	TGTGCCAGCAGCTGGACCTCAGGGGTCACCGGGGAGCTGTTTTTT	CASSWTSGVTGELFF
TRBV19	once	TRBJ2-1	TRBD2	TGTGCCAGTAGTGGGACTAGCGGGGGCTCCTACAATGAGCAGTTCTTC	CASSGTSGGSYNEQFF
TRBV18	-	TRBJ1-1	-	TGTGCCAGCTCACCACTCAGTAAGAACACTGAAGCTTTCTTT	CASSPLSKNTEAFF
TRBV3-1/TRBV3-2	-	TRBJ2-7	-	TGTGCCAGCAGCCAGATTGGCAGGGATAGCGAGCAGTACTTC	CASSQIGRDSEQYF
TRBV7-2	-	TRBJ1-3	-	TGTGCCAGCAGCTTAGGTTCGCAGCTCTCTGGAAACACCATATATTTT	CASSLGSQLSGNTIYF
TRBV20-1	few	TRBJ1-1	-	TGCAGTGCTAGTAGAACAGCAAAGAACACTGAAGCTTTCTTT	CSASRTAKNTEAFF
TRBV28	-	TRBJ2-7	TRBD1	TGTGCCAGCAGAGACAGGGGAGGTTCCTACGAGCAGTACTTC	CASRDRGGSYEQYF
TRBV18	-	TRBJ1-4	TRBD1	TGTGCCAGCTCACCAACCAGGGGGCGCGGTGAAAAACTGTTTTTT	CASSPTRGRGEKLFF
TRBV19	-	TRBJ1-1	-	TGTGCCAGTAGTAGAACCGGGACAACATCGAACACTGAAGCTTTCTTT	CASSRTGTTSNTEAFF